This T cell receptor (beta chain) was retrieved from a study of blood T cell dynamics during melanoma immunotherapy. V was cut by 5 bases and J by 5 bases, with 9 bases left in between. The CDR3 is 13 amino acids. Germline V lookup: CDR1 SEHNR, CDR2 FQNEAQ (reference sequence). Specified time point: pre-treatment baseline. Every bulk PBMC sample received the same 350 ng of DNA. Some clones are missing from TCRdb's copy, which holds only in-frame ones; the method was immunoSEQ multiplex PCR. This table has 15,000 or so clones, more than 75% appearing once. This clone was found a few times. Sequencing used blood, obtained from a patient treated with checkpoint blockade. The clonotype originates from a human donor with melanoma. The chain couples TRBV7-9 to TRBJ2-2; no reliable D call. The CDR3 region is CASSRGETGELFF. CDR3 coding DNA: TGTGCCAGCAGCCGTGGGGAAACCGGGGAGCTGTTTTTT.